The 17 T cell receptor beta chains in this list originate from one sample, sequenced in a study of shared clonotypes between healthy human individuals. Produced via immunoSEQ multiplex PCR; TCRdb's table is partial and in-frame only. The sample shows hundreds of thousands of clones, 90% to 96% of them seen only once. Sequencing was done on a sample of naive CD4+ T cells sorted from blood. Subset described: CD45RA+ positively selected. The receptors derive from a woman aged 30 to 39 in good health.

The rearrangement links TRBV27 to TRBJ2-7; unclear D gene. Germline CDR1 MNHEY, CDR2 SMNVEV (reference sequence). Trimming took off 6 bases at V and 2 bases at J, with 23 bases between the two ends. The length of the CDR3 is 17 residues. DNA for the CDR3: TGTGCCAGCAGCCTTACTTGGGGATCTCCGTCCACCTACGAGCAGTACTTC. It codes for CASSLTWGSPSTYEQYF.

This clone showed up just once. The V and J genes are TRBV9 and TRBJ2-1; D is possibly TRBD1 or TRBD2 (6 bases each). Germline lookup yields CDR1 SGDLS and CDR2 YYNGEE. The CDR3 length is 15 residues. The ends were cut back, 3 bases at V and 7 bases at J, with 17 bases in the middle. The chain's CDR3 is CASSEGGGVGNEQFF. CDR3 sequence (DNA): TGTGCCAGCAGCGAGGGGGGAGGCGTTGGAAATGAGCAGTTCTTC.

The chain employs TRBV7-8 and TRBJ2-7; TRBD1 aligns across 7 bases. The CDR3 sequence is 15 residues long. Germline CDR1 SGHVS, CDR2 FQNEAQ. The V segment lost 1 base and the J segment 2 bases; nucleotides outside the gene matches: 5. This CDR3 reads CASSLVGTETYEQYF. As DNA, the CDR3 is TGTGCCAGCAGCTTAGTTGGGACAGAGACCTACGAGCAGTACTTC. Filled out from reference TRBV7-8 and TRBJ2-7, the complete variable domain reads GAGVSQSPRYKVAKRGQDVALRCDPISGHVSLFWYQQALGQGPEFLTYFQNEAQLDKSGLPSDRFFAERPEGSVSTLKIQRTQQEDSAVYLCASSLVGTETYEQYFGPGTRLTVT.

The CDR3 sequence is CATSKGKPTGPAYNEQFF. The CDR3 nucleotides read TGTGCCACCAGTAAAGGAAAACCGACAGGGCCCGCCTACAATGAGCAGTTCTTC. The chain is built from TRBV15 and TRBJ2-1; the match to TRBD1 covers 7 bases. V lost 6 bases, J lost 2 bases, and 16 bases stayed unmatched. CDR1 is LNHNV and CDR2 is YYDKDF in the germline V gene (reference sequence). The CDR3 contains 18 residues. Variable domain in full (rest from reference TRBV15 and TRBJ2-1): DAMVIQNPRYQVTQFGKPVTLSCSQTLNHNVMYWYQQKSSQAPKLLFHYYDKDFNNEADTPDNFQSRRPNTSFCFLDIRSPGLGDTAMYLCATSKGKPTGPAYNEQFFGPGTRLTVL.

This rearrangement joins TRBV6-1 to TRBJ2-7; 7 bases match TRBD1. J was trimmed by 2 bases and V by 7 bases; bases with no gene match: 8. Germline loops: CDR1 MNHNS, CDR2 SASEGT. The CDR3 consists of 14 residues. CDR3 amino acids: CASNPTGSAYEQYF. The CDR3 DNA reads as TGTGCCAGCAATCCGACAGGGTCAGCCTACGAGCAGTACTTC.

This clone was recorded only once. The rearrangement joins TRBV5-8 to TRBJ1-5; 7 bases align to TRBD1. This CDR3 has 17 residues. V shed 0 bases and J 5 bases; nucleotides not matched to a gene: 11. Per germline, CDR1 SGHTS and CDR2 YDEGEE. CDR3 DNA: TGTGCCAGCAGCTTGGGACTTGGACAGGAGGAGCATCAGCCCCAGCATTTT. Translation: CASSLGLGQEEHQPQHF.

The rearrangement links TRBV18 to TRBJ2-7; TRBD2 agrees at 9 bases. CDR3 length: 17 amino acids. Germline CDR1 reads KGHSH; CDR2 reads LQKENI. The V and J ends lost 3 bases and 3 bases, in that order; junction bases with no gene match: 12. The DNA for the CDR3 is TGTGCCAGCTCACCGGAGACTAGCGGATTGGGGGGCTACGAGCAGTACTTC. Protein sequence: CASSPETSGLGGYEQYF.

The chain is built from TRBV7-9 and TRBJ2-2; 11 bases align to TRBD1. CDR1 and CDR2 (germline): SEHNR, FQNEAQ (reference sequence). After removal of 4 bases from V and 6 bases from J, the junction contained 10 bases not matched to a gene. The CDR3 spans 17 residues. Here the CDR3 DNA reads TGTGCCAGCAGCTCCCTGGGACAGGGGGTTTGGGCCGGGGAGCTGTTTTTT. This sequence encodes CASSSLGQGVWAGELFF.

CDR3 loop: CASSPGGSHIPYEQYF. Written as DNA, the CDR3 is TGTGCCAGCAGCCCTGGGGGTAGCCACATCCCCTACGAGCAGTACTTC. The gene calls are TRBV5-5 and TRBJ2-7; the D gene could be TRBD1 or TRBD2 (5 bases each). Germline CDR1 is SGHKS and CDR2 is YYEKEE (reference sequence). V gave up 4 bases and J gave up 2 bases, with 19 bases separating them. This CDR3 spans 16 amino acids. Using reference TRBV5-5 and TRBJ2-7 for the parts outside the CDR3, the full variable domain is DAGVTQSPTHLIKTRGQQVTLRCSPISGHKSVSWYQQVLGQGPQFIFQYYEKEERGRGNFPDRFSARQFPNYSSELNVNALLLGDSALYLCASSPGGSHIPYEQYFGPGTRLTVT.

The V and J genes are TRBV10-3 and TRBJ2-7; 7 nucleotides line up with TRBD1. The ends lost 6 bases at V and 2 bases at J; junction bases unmatched: 7. There are 14 residues in the CDR3. Germline V gene sequence: CDR1 ENHRY, CDR2 SYGVKD. The CDR3: CAISSGQIAYEQYF. The CDR3 DNA is TGTGCCATCAGCTCGGGACAGATCGCCTACGAGCAGTACTTC.

The rearrangement links TRBV19 to TRBJ1-6, with D maybe TRBD1 (6 bases). This CDR3 region has 15 residues. The germline V gene encodes CDR1 LNHDA and CDR2 SQIVND (reference sequence). With 5 bases removed from V and 9 bases from J, the gap between germline ends came to 17 bases. For the CDR3, the DNA is TGTGCCAGTAGTTTATCAGGGGATCGGAGTTCACCCCTCCACTTT. This encodes CASSLSGDRSSPLHF.

The chain joins TRBV14 to TRBJ1-2, with D perhaps matching TRBD1 (5 bases). V lost 4 bases to trimming and J lost 4 bases, with 10 bases between them. Germline lookup yields CDR1 SGHDN and CDR2 FVKESK. CDR3 size: 13 residues. The CDR3 is CASSLGHLYGYTF. Written as DNA, the CDR3 is TGTGCCAGCAGCCTCGGACACCTCTATGGCTACACCTTC.

The chain links TRBV4-1 to TRBJ2-1; TRBD2 agrees at 12 bases. The CDR3 is made up of 17 amino acids. Germline CDR1 MGHRA, CDR2 YSYEKL. The V and J ends lost 3 bases and 4 bases, in that order; junction bases with no gene match: 7. CDR3 nucleotides: TGCGCCAGCAGCCAGGAGCGACTAGCGGGGGTTTACAATGAGCAGTTCTTC. It is translated as CASSQERLAGVYNEQFF.

This clone was detected once. V is TRBV19 and J is TRBJ2-7; D may be TRBD1 or TRBD2 (6 bases each). The CDR3 sequence is 14 residues long. V was cut by 6 bases and J by 2 bases, with 14 bases left in between. CDR1 and CDR2 (germline): LNHDA, SQIVND (reference sequence). The CDR3 DNA is TGTGCCAGTAGCTCCCCGGGGGCTGCCTACGAGCAGTACTTC. It codes for CASSSPGAAYEQYF.

The chain recombines TRBV7-3 with TRBJ1-1; the D gene is possibly TRBD1 (6 bases). CDR1 and CDR2 from the germline V gene are SGHTA and FQGTGA. V was cut by 6 bases and J by 7 bases, with 15 bases left in between. This CDR3 contains 13 residues. In nucleotides, the CDR3 is TGTGCCAGCAGTTCGGGAGGGGGTAGTGAAGCTTTCTTT. Translated: CASSSGGGSEAFF.

The gene calls are TRBV4-1 and TRBJ1-5, with 7 nucleotides matching TRBD1. Trimming took 0 bases from V and 12 from J; bases not matched to a gene: 17. In germline, CDR1 is MGHRA, CDR2 YSYEKL. This CDR3 region has 17 residues. The CDR3 bases are TGCGCCAGCAGCCAAGATCGGGGGACAGAGAGGGTTTCGCTCCAGCATTTT. This encodes CASSQDRGTERVSLQHF.

The chain joins TRBV11-2 to TRBJ1-5; possibly TRBD1 for D (5 bases). The CDR3 contains 14 residues. CDR1 SGHAT and CDR2 FQNNGV come from the germline V gene. The V and J ends lost 5 bases and 5 bases respectively, with 13 bases between them. This CDR3 reads CASSPKIGDQPQHF. The CDR3 DNA sequence: TGTGCCAGCAGCCCGAAGATAGGGGATCAGCCCCAGCATTTT. The whole variable domain, filled in from reference TRBV11-2 and TRBJ1-5, reads EAGVAQSPRYKIIEKRQSVAFWCNPISGHATLYWYQQILGQGPKLLIQFQNNGVVDDSQLPKDRFSAERLKGVDSTLKIQPAKLEDSAVYLCASSPKIGDQPQHFGDGTRLSIL.